A single sample is the source of the 28 T cell receptor beta chains below, sequenced in a study of spatial heterogeneity in lung cancer. Sample time point: sample taken at primary tumor resection. The sequenced material consisted of unsorted whole RNA from tumor, nontumor lung or frozen PBMC. MiXCR, applied by TCRdb to the 5' RACE reads, yields one record per CDR3 protein. The table includes roughly 80,000 distinct CDR3 sequences, over 10% detected once. The sample in question was PBMCs, obtained at surgery. Source of these receptors: a male donor with early-stage non-small cell lung cancer.

The chain combines TRBV15 with TRBJ2-2; a possible D gene is TRBD1 (6 bases). This CDR3 is built from 15 residues. Between the trimmed V and J ends, which lost 0 bases and 6 bases, there was a span of 11 bases. The germline V gene encodes CDR1 LNHNV and CDR2 YYDKDF (reference sequence). In DNA, the CDR3 is TGTGCCACCAGCAGAGATTTAAGGGGGTCCGGGGAGCTGTTTTTT. Its protein product is CATSRDLRGSGELFF.

V gene TRBV18 combines with J gene TRBJ2-1; 9 bases are a match to TRBD1. The CDR3 extends over 16 amino acids. The germline V gene has CDR1 KGHSH and CDR2 LQKENI. The V segment lost 3 bases and the J segment 3 bases; nucleotides outside the gene matches: 6. CDR3 region: CASSPPDRGIYNEQFF. The CDR3 DNA reads as TGTGCCAGCTCACCCCCGGACAGGGGTATCTACAATGAGCAGTTCTTC.

This clonotype has a handful of counts. The chain has TRBV3-1 and TRBJ2-6; 7 bases fit TRBD1. V lost 2 bases to trimming and J lost 4 bases; unmatched junction nucleotides: 8. Germline CDR1 reads LGHDT; CDR2 reads YNNKEL (reference sequence). The CDR3 runs to 17 residues. CDR3 DNA sequence: TGTGCCAGCAGCCAACCTTCCGGGACAGCCGGGGCCAACGTCCTGACTTTC. Amino acid sequence: CASSQPSGTAGANVLTF.

The rearrangement uses TRBV6-1 and TRBJ2-7; tentative D call: TRBD2 (5 bases). CDR3 size: 15 residues. The V gene lost 2 bases and the J gene lost 3 bases, with 14 bases spanning the gap. Per germline, CDR1 MNHNS and CDR2 SASEGT. This chain's CDR3 is CASSESLGLNYEQYF. CDR3 coding DNA: TGTGCCAGCAGTGAAAGTCTTGGACTCAACTACGAGCAGTACTTC.

The chain recombines TRBV6-6 with TRBJ2-3, with D perhaps TRBD2 (6 bases). V lost 11 bases to trimming and J lost 1 base, with 13 bases between them. The CDR3 runs 13 residues. Germline CDR1 reads MNHNY; CDR2 reads SVGAGI (reference sequence). CDR3 amino acids: CASHRGGTDTQYF. The CDR3 DNA reads TGTGCCTCCCATCGCGGGGGCACAGATACGCAGTATTTT.

The chain recombines TRBV4-1 with TRBJ1-5; possible D gene TRBD1, 5 bases. CDR1 and CDR2 (germline): MGHRA, YSYEKL. V lost 1 base and J 7 bases, leaving 14 bases between the germline ends. The CDR3 spans 15 residues. The CDR3 DNA reads as TGCGCCAGCAGCCAAGTGAGAGGGGTTGGACAGCCCCAGCATTTT. Its translation is CASSQVRGVGQPQHF.

This clonotype was counted only a few times. The chain joins TRBV2 to TRBJ2-1; the match to TRBD2 covers 14 bases. This CDR3 spans 18 amino acids. V was clipped by 5 bases and J by 4 bases; unmatched bases: 10. Per germline, CDR1 SNHLY and CDR2 FYNNEI. This chain's CDR3 is CASSTPGLAGVAYNEQFF. For the CDR3, the DNA is TGTGCCAGCAGTACACCGGGACTAGCGGGGGTTGCTTACAATGAGCAGTTCTTC.

This rearrangement joins TRBV6-6 to TRBJ1-2; 7 nucleotides agree with TRBD1. The CDR3 contains 16 residues. The germline CDR1 and CDR2 sequences are MNHNY and SVGAGI (reference sequence). V was pared by 7 bases and J by 1 base, with 12 bases of the junction left unmatched. The CDR3 sequence: CASKGGEGGSNYGYTF. Here the CDR3 DNA reads TGTGCCAGCAAAGGAGGGGAAGGGGGCAGTAACTATGGCTACACCTTC.

The rearrangement uses TRBV7-8 and TRBJ2-7, with 9 bases identical to TRBD1. With 2 bases clipped from V and 4 bases from J, the junction kept 6 bases outside the gene matches. Germline values: CDR1 SGHVS, CDR2 FQNEAQ. The CDR3 length is 15 residues. CDR3 protein: CASSLKQGAGYEQYF. The CDR3 DNA is TGTGCCAGCAGCTTAAAACAGGGGGCTGGATACGAGCAGTACTTC.

The chain carries TRBV4-2 and TRBJ2-7, with 10 bases fitting TRBD1. Unmatched junction bases numbered 10, after V lost 3 bases and J lost 2 bases. Germline lookup yields CDR1 LGHNA and CDR2 YNFKEQ. There are 17 residues in the CDR3. The CDR3 DNA sequence: TGTGCCAGCAGCCAGTCAAACACCGGGACAGGGGCCTACGAGCAGTACTTC. It translates to CASSQSNTGTGAYEQYF.

This clonotype was seen a few times. The V gene is TRBV3-1, the J gene TRBJ2-1; maybe TRBD2 (5 bases). Germline lookup yields CDR1 LGHDT and CDR2 YNNKEL (reference sequence). Trimming cost V 0 bases and J 8 bases, with 14 bases left between them. The CDR3 covers 15 residues. CDR3 region: CASSQDGIRGHEQFF. As DNA, the CDR3 is TGTGCCAGCAGCCAAGACGGGATTCGAGGCCATGAGCAGTTCTTC.

Comment on this clonotype: A clone one base away is much larger, so this may be a read error. The V call is TRBV5-4, the J call TRBJ1-3; 8 positions match TRBD1. CDR3 length equals 14 residues. The germline gives CDR1 SGHNT, CDR2 YYREEE (reference sequence). The CDR3 region is CVSSLYDRGGTIYF. The CDR3 DNA reads as TGTGTCAGCAGCTTGTACGACAGGGGAGGCACCATATATTTT.

This clonotype was observed at least ten times. This chain connects TRBV7-9 to TRBJ2-2; weak D call: TRBD1 (6 bases). The CDR3 is 15 amino acids. CDR1 is SEHNR and CDR2 is FQNEAQ in the germline V gene (reference sequence). V was pared by 1 base and J by 6 bases, with 12 bases between. CDR3 nucleotides: TGTGCCAGCAGCTTAGGGGACATTGCCGCCGGGGAGCTGTTTTTT. Encoded protein: CASSLGDIAAGELFF.

Sample share makes this clonotype medium-sized. The genes are TRBV20-1 and TRBJ2-3, with D unclear. CDR3 length equals 16 residues. The germline gives CDR1 DFQATT, CDR2 SNEGSKA (reference sequence). Trimming took 0 bases from V and 3 from J, leaving 16 bases between them. In nucleotides, the CDR3 is TGCAGTGCTAGAGAGGACGGCCGAGGCCTGACAGATACGCAGTATTTT. It translates to CSAREDGRGLTDTQYF.

In its sample, this clonotype was seen a few times. V usage is TRBV2 and J usage is TRBJ2-7, with D unclear. CDR1 and CDR2 from the germline V gene are SNHLY and FYNNEI. V lost 5 bases and J lost 4, with 9 bases in between. This CDR3 has 12 residues. CDR3 DNA sequence: TGTGCCAGCAGTACTCTGGGATACGAGCAGTACTTC. Its protein product is CASSTLGYEQYF.

The chain's CDR3 is CSASSTDRGEETQYF. The CDR3 bases are TGCAGTGCTAGCTCTACGGACAGGGGGGAAGAGACCCAGTACTTC. The gene calls are TRBV20-1 and TRBJ2-5; TRBD1 agrees at 10 bases. In germline, CDR1 is DFQATT, CDR2 SNEGSKA (reference sequence). The CDR3 extends over 15 amino acids. Germline trimming cut 3 bases from V and 3 bases from J; bases unmatched to any gene: 7.

Only a few counts were recorded for this clonotype. The J gene is TRBJ2-1, the V gene TRBV6-2 or TRBV6-3; a weak D match, TRBD1 (6 bases). Trimming shortened V by 2 bases and J by 0 bases, and 17 bases separated the two germline ends. The germline V gene encodes CDR1 MNHEY and CDR2 SVGEGT. The CDR3 is 18 amino acids. CDR3 region: CASSYLLRLGGSYNEQFF. DNA of the CDR3: TGTGCCAGCAGTTACCTCCTTCGCCTAGGGGGCTCCTACAATGAGCAGTTCTTC.

The chain uses TRBV5-1 and TRBJ1-1; D might be TRBD1 (5 bases). The CDR3 is 14 amino acids. CDR1 is SGHRS, CDR2 YFSETQ, per germline. The germline V and J ends were trimmed by 1 base and 3 bases, with 10 bases remaining between them. The CDR3 reads CASSLWGEDTEAFF. The CDR3 coding sequence is TGCGCCAGCAGCTTGTGGGGCGAAGACACTGAAGCTTTCTTT.

This sequence joins TRBV30 and TRBJ2-1, with D maybe TRBD1 (5 bases). Between the trimmed V and J ends, which lost 8 bases and 8 bases, there was a span of 13 bases. CDR1 and CDR2 from the germline V gene are GTSNPN and SVGIG (reference sequence). The CDR3 is 11 residues long. The CDR3 here is CAGAGYDEQFF. CDR3 DNA sequence: TGTGCCGGGGCAGGTTACGATGAGCAGTTCTTC.

V usage is TRBV20-1 and J usage is TRBJ2-1, with 9 nucleotides matching TRBD1. V shed 3 bases and J 1 base; nucleotides not matched to a gene: 10. Germline CDR1 reads DFQATT; CDR2 reads SNEGSKA (reference sequence). The CDR3 spans 17 residues. The CDR3 region is CSASSPADRGSYNEQFF. For the CDR3, the DNA is TGCAGTGCTAGCAGTCCCGCGGACAGGGGATCCTACAATGAGCAGTTCTTC.

This clonotype was counted a few times. V and J are TRBV19 and TRBJ2-4, with D maybe TRBD2 (5 bases). The CDR3 length is 15 residues. The V gene's germline CDR1 is LNHDA and CDR2 SQIVND (reference sequence). V shed 3 bases and J shed 0 bases, with 9 bases lying between them. The CDR3 coding sequence is TGTGCCAGTAGTATCGAGAGGGAAGCCAAAAACATTCAGTACTTC. Translated: CASSIEREAKNIQYF. Filled out from reference TRBV19 and TRBJ2-4, the complete variable domain reads DGGITQSPKYLFRKEGQNVTLSCEQNLNHDAMYWYRQDPGQGLRLIYYSQIVNDFQKGDIAEGYSVSREKKESFPLTVTSAQKNPTAFYLCASSIEREAKNIQYFGAGTRLSVL.

This chain joins TRBV7-2 and TRBJ2-2, with D possibly being TRBD2 (5 bases). V lost 5 bases, J lost 2 bases, and 12 bases lay in between. The CDR3 loop spans 15 amino acids. Looked up from germline, CDR1 is SGHTA and CDR2 is FQGNSA. The CDR3 region is CASSRWTFNTGELFF. CDR3 bases: TGTGCCAGCAGCCGATGGACTTTCAACACCGGGGAGCTGTTTTTT.

In its sample, this clonotype was seen many times. CDR3 region: CSVEVAEKLFF. DNA for the CDR3: TGCAGCGTTGAAGTGGCTGAAAAACTGTTTTTT. The rearrangement joins TRBV29-1 to TRBJ1-4; unclear D gene. The CDR3 spans 11 residues. V shed 1 base and J shed 7 bases, with 4 bases lying between them. Germline CDR1 is SQVTM and CDR2 is ANQGSEA. Looking up the rest from reference TRBV29-1 and TRBJ1-4 gives the full variable domain: SAVISQKPSRDICQRGTSLTIQCQVDSQVTMMFWYRQQPGQSLTLIATANQGSEATYESGFVIDKFPISRPNLTFSTLTVSNMSPEDSSIYLCSVEVAEKLFFGSGTQLSVL.

In this sample, this clonotype turned up a few times. The gene calls are TRBV30 and TRBJ2-1; a possible D gene is TRBD2 (6 bases). With 3 bases removed from V and 6 bases from J, the gap between germline ends came to 9 bases. Per germline, CDR1 GTSNPN and CDR2 SVGIG (reference sequence). The CDR3 totals 12 residues. The CDR3 sequence: CAWRASANEQFF. Written as DNA, the CDR3 is TGTGCCTGGAGGGCTAGCGCCAATGAGCAGTTCTTC.

This clonotype was seen a few times. V is TRBV7-9 and J is TRBJ2-3, with 11 bases matching TRBD2. V lost 5 bases to trimming and J lost 2 bases; unmatched junction nucleotides: 6. In germline, CDR1 is SEHNR, CDR2 FQNEAQ (reference sequence). The CDR3 is made up of 16 amino acids. CDR3 region: CASSTLAGGFTDTQYF. DNA of the CDR3: TGTGCCAGCAGCACCCTAGCGGGGGGTTTCACAGATACGCAGTATTTT.

This sequence joins TRBV5-1 and TRBJ2-5; 7 bases map to TRBD2. V lost 0 bases, J lost 2 bases, and 7 bases stayed unmatched. Germline V gene sequence: CDR1 SGHRS, CDR2 YFSETQ. The CDR3 length is 16 residues. CDR3 sequence: CASSLGALAAQETQYF. As DNA, the CDR3 is TGCGCCAGCAGCTTGGGGGCGCTAGCGGCTCAAGAGACCCAGTACTTC.

The V call is TRBV6-1, the J call TRBJ2-7; 8 bases map to TRBD1. Germline V CDR1 and CDR2: MNHNS, SASEGT. The CDR3 contains 14 residues. Trimming cost V 4 bases and J 1 base; bases outside gene matches: 3. CDR3 sequence (DNA): TGTGCCAGCAGTGCCCGACAGGGGTCCTACGAGCAGTACTTC. As protein: CASSARQGSYEQYF.

The V call is TRBV14, the J call TRBJ1-3; TRBD1 agrees at 9 bases. V dropped 2 bases and J dropped 0; count of bases not matched to a gene: 5. Germline V lookup: CDR1 SGHDN, CDR2 FVKESK. The CDR3 has 17 amino acids. The CDR3 is CASSQPGQGYSGNTIYF. DNA of the CDR3: TGTGCCAGCAGCCAACCGGGACAGGGATACTCTGGAAACACCATATATTTT.